This T cell receptor beta chain was profiled in a study of identical twins. General observations from the study: Interpretation of the results relied on cross-sectional statistical analysis and not on following the same donors.

V shed 5 bases and J shed 6 bases, with 9 bases lying between them. The CDR3 extends over 13 amino acids. Germline V lookup: CDR1 SGDLS, CDR2 YYNGEE. This clonotype has more than one count but fewer than ten. Its antigen is not known. Template switching (which added a universal primer site) was used, and cDNA carried unique molecular identifiers. TCRdb passed the 5' RACE reads through MiXCR, listing each CDR3 protein once. The sample has about 720,000 distinct CDR3 sequences, about 20% seen once. This sample was also put to use in a study of T cells expressing NK-cell markers.

Sequencing used PBMCs. This TCR came from a woman aged 18 to 35 in good health. This chain joins TRBV9 and TRBJ1-6; no firm D call. The DNA for the CDR3 is TGTGCCAGCAGTATTTACGGTAATTCACCCCTCCACTTT. Amino acid sequence: CASSIYGNSPLHF.